Listed here are 24 T cell receptor beta chains from one sample, sequenced in a study of beta chain features in type 1 diabetes. cDNA synthesis used the whole RNA isolate, giving expressed TCRB sequences. This table comes from immunoSEQ multiplex PCR, and its TCRdb copy is limited to in-frame clones, with some not included. The sample records over 120,000 clones, around 9.3% being singletons. Sequencing was carried out using naive CD4+ T cells from blood. The receptors here all came from a man between 18 and 35 years old in good health.

The chain couples TRBV6-1 to TRBJ2-7, with D possibly TRBD1 on 6 matching bases. The CDR3 runs 13 residues. Between the trimmed V and J ends, which lost 6 bases and 4 bases, there was a span of 13 bases. CDR1 MNHNS and CDR2 SASEGT come from the germline V gene. CDR3 region: CASRRTVEYEQYF. The CDR3 bases are TGTGCCAGCAGACGGACAGTCGAATACGAGCAGTACTTC.

This chain's CDR3 is CASSLDRDYGYTF. Here the CDR3 DNA reads TGTGCCAGCAGCTTGGACAGGGACTATGGCTACACCTTC. This chain links TRBV5-6 with TRBJ1-2; weak D call: TRBD1 (6 bases). CDR1 and CDR2 (germline): SGHDT, YYEEEE. Trimming shortened V by 0 bases and J by 3 bases, and 6 bases separated the two germline ends. The CDR3 loop spans 13 amino acids. The full variable domain, completed using reference TRBV5-6 and TRBJ1-2, is DAGVTQSPTHLIKTRGQQVTLRCSPKSGHDTVSWYQQALGQGPQFIFQYYEEEERQRGNFPDRFSGHQFPNYSSELNVNALLLGDSALYLCASSLDRDYGYTFGSGTRLTVV.

The chain combines TRBV7-6 with TRBJ2-2, with 7 bases fitting TRBD2. After removal of 2 bases from V and 1 base from J, the junction contained 4 bases not matched to a gene. The CDR3 spans 16 residues. Germline lookup yields CDR1 SGHVS and CDR2 FNYEAQ. The CDR3 reads CASSLQRGLNTGELFF. CDR3 DNA sequence: TGTGCCAGCAGCTTACAGCGGGGATTGAACACCGGGGAGCTGTTTTTT. The variable domain in full, with the rest retrieved from reference TRBV7-6 and TRBJ2-2, is GAGVSQSPRYKVTKRGQDVALRCDPISGHVSLYWYRQALGQGPEFLTYFNYEAQQDKSGLPNDRFSAERPEGSISTLTIQRTEQRDSAMYRCASSLQRGLNTGELFFGEGSRLTVL.

On this clone itself: Different DNA sequences within this sample yield the same CDR3. This chain uses TRBV6-5 with TRBJ2-7; 7 nucleotides align to TRBD1. With V trimmed by 2 bases and J by 0 bases, 1 base remained unmatched. This CDR3 comprises 14 residues. Germline V gives CDR1 MNHEY, CDR2 SVGAGI. The CDR3 DNA reads as TGTGCCAGCAGTTACCGGGACAGCTCCTACGAGCAGTACTTC. The encoded protein is CASSYRDSSYEQYF.

This clone has only a few counts. V usage is TRBV30 and J usage is TRBJ2-1, with D possibly matching TRBD2 (5 bases). Germline V CDR1 and CDR2: GTSNPN, SVGIG (reference sequence). Trimming removed 2 bases at V and 0 bases at J, with 8 bases between. This CDR3 is 14 amino acids long. This CDR3 reads CAWSRGFSYNEQFF. Written as DNA, the CDR3 is TGTGCCTGGAGTCGGGGTTTCTCCTACAATGAGCAGTTCTTC.

This clone was seen just once. In nucleotides, the CDR3 is TGCGCCAGCAGCCAAGATCTCAGGACAGATACGCAGTATTTT. Protein: CASSQDLRTDTQYF. This chain uses TRBV4-3 with TRBJ2-3; D uncertain. Trimming took off 0 bases at V and 3 bases at J, with 7 bases between the two ends. Germline V gene sequence: CDR1 LGHNA, CDR2 YSLEER. This CDR3 is 14 amino acids long.

A few counts support this clone. This chain links TRBV4-2 with TRBJ2-3; TRBD2 matches 9 bases. The J segment lost 6 bases and the V segment lost 3 bases, leaving 10 bases of the junction unmatched. CDR3 size: 16 residues. Germline V gives CDR1 LGHNA, CDR2 YNFKEQ. The CDR3 sequence is CASSQEASGATDTQYF. DNA for the CDR3: TGTGCCAGCAGCCAGGAGGCTAGCGGGGCCACGGATACGCAGTATTTT.

This clone was seen more than once but under ten times. V usage is TRBV7-6 and J usage is TRBJ2-1; TRBD1 matches 9 bases. The CDR3 runs to 15 residues. The V gene's germline CDR1 is SGHVS and CDR2 FNYEAQ. The ends lost 5 bases at V and 8 bases at J; junction bases unmatched: 10. The CDR3 sequence is CASSAVVTGGDEQFF. DNA of the CDR3: TGTGCCAGCAGCGCAGTGGTGACAGGGGGAGATGAGCAGTTCTTC.

This clone was counted ten times or more. The chain couples TRBV19 to TRBJ2-7; TRBD1 matches at 10 bases. Germline lookup yields CDR1 LNHDA and CDR2 SQIVND (reference sequence). The CDR3 runs 15 residues. V trimming: 5 bases; J trimming: 3 bases; junction bases outside the gene matches: 7. The CDR3: CASSPAGQGIYEQYF. For the CDR3, the DNA is TGTGCCAGTAGTCCGGCGGGACAGGGGATCTACGAGCAGTACTTC.

This clone was observed a few times. The chain uses TRBV5-6 and TRBJ2-1, with D hard to call. The CDR3 contains 15 residues. Trimming cost V 4 bases and J 5 bases, with 16 bases left between them. Germline V gene sequence: CDR1 SGHDT, CDR2 YYEEEE. The CDR3 reads CASSQSILDNNEQFF. In nucleotides, the CDR3 is TGTGCCAGCAGCCAGTCGATCCTCGATAACAATGAGCAGTTCTTC. The full variable domain, its missing parts supplied by reference TRBV5-6 and TRBJ2-1, is DAGVTQSPTHLIKTRGQQVTLRCSPKSGHDTVSWYQQALGQGPQFIFQYYEEEERQRGNFPDRFSGHQFPNYSSELNVNALLLGDSALYLCASSQSILDNNEQFFGPGTRLTVL.

The chain is built from TRBV19 and TRBJ2-1; 13 bases are a match to TRBD2. The CDR3 is 15 residues long. With 4 bases clipped from V and 11 bases from J, the junction kept 8 bases outside the gene matches. The germline gives CDR1 LNHDA, CDR2 SQIVND (reference sequence). CDR3: CASSNYGTSGEQQFF. The CDR3 DNA is TGTGCCAGTAGTAACTACGGGACTAGCGGGGAACAGCAGTTCTTC.

This clone was seen once. V and J are TRBV4-3 and TRBJ1-5, with a tentative D call TRBD1 (6 bases). CDR1 and CDR2 (germline): LGHNA, YSLEER. The CDR3 sequence is 15 residues long. V lost 2 bases and J lost 0, with 8 bases in between. In DNA form, the CDR3 reads TGCGCCAGCAGCCAAAGGGACAATAGCAATCAGCCCCAGCATTTT. Protein sequence: CASSQRDNSNQPQHF.

The gene calls are TRBV20-1 and TRBJ1-2; D is undetermined. Germline CDR1 and CDR2: DFQATT and SNEGSKA (reference sequence). The CDR3 is made up of 11 amino acids. CDR3 bases: TGCAGGGCGGGAACTAACTATGGCTACACCTTC. Its protein is CRAGTNYGYTF.

This clone was seen more than once but under ten times. The chain has TRBV7-2 and TRBJ1-6; tentatively, D is TRBD1 (6 bases). Germline-derived CDR1 and CDR2 are SGHTA and FQGNSA. This CDR3 contains 16 residues. With 1 base removed from V and 7 bases from J, the gap between germline ends came to 14 bases. The CDR3 nucleotides read TGTGCCAGCAGCTTAGTACCACAGGGCTGGAATTCACCCCTCCACTTT. Protein sequence: CASSLVPQGWNSPLHF.

This clone was observed a few times. This sequence joins TRBV5-1 and TRBJ2-3; TRBD1 aligns across 9 bases. Germline values: CDR1 SGHRS, CDR2 YFSETQ. CDR3 length: 17 amino acids. V shed 4 bases, J shed 1 base, and the junction held 10 bases outside the gene matches. CDR3 sequence reads: CASSQRTGGFGTDTQYF. The CDR3 nucleotides are TGCGCCAGCAGCCAACGAACAGGGGGCTTTGGCACAGATACGCAGTATTTT.

This clone has a handful of counts. The chain links TRBV4-2 to TRBJ1-3; no clear D. CDR1 and CDR2 (germline): LGHNA, YNFKEQ. The CDR3 is made up of 15 amino acids. V was cut by 1 base and J by 4 bases, with 11 bases left in between. CDR3 DNA sequence: TGTGCCAGCAGCCAAGGGCAGGTATTAGGAAACACCATATATTTT. It encodes CASSQGQVLGNTIYF.

This sequence joins TRBV27 and TRBJ2-3; 8 bases fit TRBD2. This CDR3 has 17 amino acids. The germline V gene has CDR1 MNHEY and CDR2 SMNVEV (reference sequence). J lost 0 bases, V lost 3 bases, and 8 bases had no gene match. This CDR3 is CASSFPGGGLSTDTQYF. Written as DNA, the CDR3 is TGTGCCAGCAGTTTCCCGGGGGGGGGACTTAGCACAGATACGCAGTATTTT.

The chain employs TRBV5-5 and TRBJ2-2; D remains unclear. V was pared by 4 bases and J by 3 bases, with 16 bases between. Per the germline V gene, CDR1 is SGHKS and CDR2 is YYEKEE (reference sequence). This CDR3 is 16 amino acids long. The chain's CDR3 is CASSPPRLIDTGELFF. The DNA for the CDR3 is TGTGCCAGCAGCCCCCCCAGGCTGATCGACACCGGGGAGCTGTTTTTT.

The chain joins TRBV15 to TRBJ1-2, with D possibly TRBD1 on 6 matching bases. The germline CDR1 and CDR2 sequences are LNHNV and YYDKDF (reference sequence). This CDR3 spans 15 amino acids. Trimming left V 2 bases short and J 4 bases short, with 14 bases between. The DNA of the CDR3 is TGTGCCACCAGCAGACCCCAGGGGTTGGGCTATGGCTACACCTTC. It encodes CATSRPQGLGYGYTF.

This clone was seen only a few times. The V and J genes are TRBV28 and TRBJ2-4, with a possible D match to TRBD2 (7 bases). The CDR3 extends over 16 amino acids. Germline V gives CDR1 MDHEN, CDR2 SYDVKM. Trimming removed 5 bases at V and 1 base at J, with 15 bases between. CDR3 in DNA: TGTGCCAGCAGTCCCTGGAGGGGGGGCGCCAAAAACATTCAGTACTTC. Its translation is CASSPWRGGAKNIQYF.

V is TRBV6-1 and J is TRBJ2-7; no definite D call. V lost 8 bases and J lost 3, with 8 bases in between. The V gene's germline CDR1 is MNHNS and CDR2 SASEGT. CDR3 length: 11 residues. The CDR3 loop is CASVFNYEQYF. The CDR3 coding sequence is TGTGCCAGCGTCTTTAACTACGAGCAGTACTTC.

The chain couples TRBV30 to TRBJ2-7; 7 bases align to TRBD1. Germline V gene data show CDR1 as GTSNPN and CDR2 as SVGIG (reference sequence). This CDR3 comprises 14 residues. With 2 bases clipped from V and 3 bases from J, the junction kept 7 bases outside the gene matches. The DNA for the CDR3 is TGTGCCTGGAGTCGCCGGGACAGATACTACGAGCAGTACTTC. It yields the protein CAWSRRDRYYEQYF.

This clone was counted only a few times. The V and J genes are TRBV5-4 and TRBJ2-3; possible D gene TRBD2, 6 bases. Germline-derived CDR1 and CDR2 are SGHNT and YYREEE (reference sequence). V was clipped by 4 bases and J by 2 bases, with 17 bases between them. This CDR3 is built from 16 residues. CDR3 DNA sequence: TGTGCCAGCAGCCCGCTGATACGGGAGATCACAGATACGCAGTATTTT. It specifies CASSPLIREITDTQYF.

This clone was observed a handful of times. This chain links TRBV7-2 with TRBJ2-1; 11 bases map to TRBD2. V shed 5 bases and J 10 bases; nucleotides not matched to a gene: 10. The CDR3 totals 15 residues. CDR1 SGHTA and CDR2 FQGNSA come from the germline V gene. The CDR3 reads CASSPLAGGPREQFF. CDR3 sequence (DNA): TGTGCCAGCAGCCCCCTAGCGGGGGGCCCTCGCGAGCAGTTCTTC.